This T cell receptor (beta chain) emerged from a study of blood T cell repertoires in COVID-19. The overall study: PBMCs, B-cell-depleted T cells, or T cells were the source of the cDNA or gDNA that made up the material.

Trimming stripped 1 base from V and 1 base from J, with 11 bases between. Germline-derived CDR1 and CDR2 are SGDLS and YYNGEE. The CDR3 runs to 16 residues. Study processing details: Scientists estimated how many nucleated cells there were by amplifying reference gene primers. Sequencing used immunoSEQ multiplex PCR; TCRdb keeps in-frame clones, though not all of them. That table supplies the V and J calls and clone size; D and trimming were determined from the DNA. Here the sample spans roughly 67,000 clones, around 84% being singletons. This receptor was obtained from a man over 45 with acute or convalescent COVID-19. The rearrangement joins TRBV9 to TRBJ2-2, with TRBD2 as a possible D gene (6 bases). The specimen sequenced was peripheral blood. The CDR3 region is CASSVLGGVNTGELFF. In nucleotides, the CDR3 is TGTGCCAGCAGCGTATTGGGCGGGGTGAACACCGGGGAGCTGTTTTTT.